Listed below are T cell receptor beta chains from one sample, sequenced in a study of regulatory T cells in long-lasting Graves disease. Using its own MiXCR run on the multiplex PCR reads, TCRdb lists one record per CDR3 protein. The sample lists 500,000 to 700,000 distinct CDR3 sequences; about 16% were seen once. These sequences were also reported in another study, on T cells in Graves' hyperthyroidism and ophthalmopathy.

The input for sequencing was peripheral blood mononuclear cells (PBMCs), taken at new diagnosis, from a patient treated with antithyroid drugs. These TCRs come from a woman in her 30s with Graves disease. Both conserved end residues are part of each CDR3. Fields, in order: CDR3 length, J gene, D gene, V gene, clone size, CDR3 DNA, CDR3 protein. A D gene is named only where the DNA matches it firmly. Part of the rows lack a size; the others show once, few, many or a class for expanded clones.

CDR3 length: 14; J gene: TRBJ2-7; D gene: .; V gene: TRBV10-1; clone size: few; CDR3 DNA: TGCGCCAGCAGTGAGTCTAACAGGGCCCACGAGCAGTACTTC; CDR3 protein: CASSESNRAHEQYF
CDR3 length: 14; J gene: TRBJ2-5; D gene: .; V gene: TRBV18; clone size: few; CDR3 DNA: TGTGCCAGCTCACCTCTTGACAGCCAAGAGACCCAGTACTTC; CDR3 protein: CASSPLDSQETQYF
CDR3 length: 13; J gene: TRBJ1-5; D gene: .; V gene: TRBV7-3; clone size: many; CDR3 DNA: TGTGCCAGCAGCTCCCAACCTGATCAGCCCCAGCATTTT; CDR3 protein: CASSSQPDQPQHF
CDR3 length: 17; J gene: TRBJ1-6; D gene: .; V gene: TRBV25-1; clone size: .; CDR3 DNA: TGTGCCAGCAGTGAATATTGGGTGGGGGCACATAATTCACCCCTCCACTTT; CDR3 protein: CASSEYWVGAHNSPLHF
CDR3 length: 14; J gene: TRBJ2-1; D gene: .; V gene: TRBV20-1; clone size: few; CDR3 DNA: TGCAGTGCTAGGACCCGGGTCCTCTACAATGAGCAGTTCTTC; CDR3 protein: CSARTRVLYNEQFF
CDR3 length: 17; J gene: TRBJ1-5; D gene: TRBD1; V gene: TRBV28; clone size: .; CDR3 DNA: TGTGCCAGCAGTTTGACAGGGGCTCGGTATAGCAATCAGCCCCAGCATTTT; CDR3 protein: CASSLTGARYSNQPQHF
CDR3 length: 13; J gene: TRBJ1-5; D gene: .; V gene: TRBV30; clone size: .; CDR3 DNA: TGTGCCTGGAGTGGTAGGGCAGGGCAGCCTCAGCATTTT; CDR3 protein: CAWSGRAGQPQHF
CDR3 length: 17; J gene: TRBJ2-2; D gene: TRBD2; V gene: TRBV28; clone size: many; CDR3 DNA: TGTGCCAGCAGTTTATTAGGACTAGCGGGACCCACCGGGGAGCTGTTTTTT; CDR3 protein: CASSLLGLAGPTGELFF
CDR3 length: 14; J gene: TRBJ2-1; D gene: TRBD2; V gene: TRBV7-3; clone size: .; CDR3 DNA: TGTGCCGGCAGCCGCGGTGGTAGCGGGAGTAGGCAGTTCTTC; CDR3 protein: CAGSRGGSGSRQFF
CDR3 length: 15; J gene: TRBJ2-7; D gene: .; V gene: TRBV11-2; clone size: few; CDR3 DNA: TGTGCCAGCAGCTACCGATCAGGGAATTCCTACGAGCAGTACTTC; CDR3 protein: CASSYRSGNSYEQYF
CDR3 length: 16; J gene: TRBJ2-5; D gene: TRBD2; V gene: TRBV27; clone size: many; CDR3 DNA: TGTGCCAGCAGTCCTAGGACTAGCGGGAGATCAGGGACCCAGTACTTC; CDR3 protein: CASSPRTSGRSGTQYF
CDR3 length: 14; J gene: TRBJ1-6; D gene: TRBD1; V gene: TRBV7-2; clone size: few; CDR3 DNA: TGTGCCAGCAGCTTCGACAGGGCTAAGTCACCCCTCCACTTT; CDR3 protein: CASSFDRAKSPLHF
CDR3 length: 14; J gene: TRBJ2-2; D gene: TRBD2; V gene: TRBV11-2; clone size: .; CDR3 DNA: TGTGCCAGCAGCCGACTAGCGGGGGGCGGGGAGCTGTTTTTC; CDR3 protein: CASSRLAGGGELFF
CDR3 length: 13; J gene: TRBJ1-5; D gene: .; V gene: TRBV19; clone size: few; CDR3 DNA: TGTGCCAGTAGGGACCCGAGCAATCAGCCCCAGCATTTT; CDR3 protein: CASRDPSNQPQHF
CDR3 length: 15; J gene: TRBJ2-7; D gene: TRBD2; V gene: TRBV10-3; clone size: .; CDR3 DNA: TGTGCCATCAGCAAAGGGACTAGCGGGTCCTACGAGCAGTACTTC; CDR3 protein: CAISKGTSGSYEQYF
CDR3 length: 13; J gene: TRBJ1-1; D gene: TRBD1; V gene: TRBV30; clone size: many; CDR3 DNA: TGTGCCTGGAGTAAACAGGGGGGCACTGAAGCTTTCTTT; CDR3 protein: CAWSKQGGTEAFF
CDR3 length: 14; J gene: TRBJ1-3; D gene: TRBD1; V gene: TRBV19; clone size: .; CDR3 DNA: TGTGCCAGTCGACAGGGGACCTCTGGAAACACCATATATTTT; CDR3 protein: CASRQGTSGNTIYF
CDR3 length: 10; J gene: TRBJ2-7; D gene: .; V gene: TRBV29-1; clone size: few; CDR3 DNA: TGCAGCGTCGCCGGATACGAGCAGTACTTC; CDR3 protein: CSVAGYEQYF
CDR3 length: 17; J gene: TRBJ2-3; D gene: .; V gene: TRBV2; clone size: many; CDR3 DNA: TGTGCCAGCAGAGGAACTAGGAGCAGCAGCGTCCCAGATACGCAGTATTTT; CDR3 protein: CASRGTRSSSVPDTQYF
CDR3 length: 12; J gene: TRBJ2-1; D gene: .; V gene: TRBV5-1; clone size: .; CDR3 DNA: TGCGCCAGCAGCTTGGGATGGTATGAGCAGTTCTTC; CDR3 protein: CASSLGWYEQFF
CDR3 length: 15; J gene: TRBJ2-2; D gene: .; V gene: TRBV10-3; clone size: few; CDR3 DNA: TGTGCCGTCTCCGTGGACGGTCCGAACACCGGGGAGCTGTTTTTT; CDR3 protein: CAVSVDGPNTGELFF
CDR3 length: 13; J gene: TRBJ2-4; D gene: TRBD1; V gene: TRBV30; clone size: few; CDR3 DNA: TGTGCCTGGAGTGGACAGGGTATATACATTCAGTACTTC; CDR3 protein: CAWSGQGIYIQYF
CDR3 length: 17; J gene: TRBJ2-4; D gene: .; V gene: TRBV27; clone size: few; CDR3 DNA: TGTGCCAGCATGGACGGCCGCGGGGCGCTAGCCAAAAACATTCAGTACTTC; CDR3 protein: CASMDGRGALAKNIQYF
CDR3 length: 13; J gene: TRBJ1-1; D gene: .; V gene: TRBV7-9; clone size: few; CDR3 DNA: TGTGCCAGCAGCACTAAAGGGAGTACCGAAGCTTTCTTT; CDR3 protein: CASSTKGSTEAFF
CDR3 length: 14; J gene: TRBJ2-7; D gene: .; V gene: TRBV6-5; clone size: many; CDR3 DNA: TGTGCCAGCAGTTACGGAGGCGTAAGGTACGAGCAGTACTTC; CDR3 protein: CASSYGGVRYEQYF
CDR3 length: 13; J gene: TRBJ1-2; D gene: .; V gene: TRBV24-1; clone size: .; CDR3 DNA: TGTGCCACCAGGAGGGTGGGGGACTATGGCTACACCTTC; CDR3 protein: CATRRVGDYGYTF
CDR3 length: 18; J gene: TRBJ1-4; D gene: .; V gene: TRBV5-1; clone size: few; CDR3 DNA: TGCGCCAGCAGCTACGCACCTCAGGGGCCTGCAACTAATGAAAAACTGTTTTTT; CDR3 protein: CASSYAPQGPATNEKLFF
CDR3 length: 17; J gene: TRBJ1-1; D gene: .; V gene: TRBV7-9; clone size: once; CDR3 DNA: TGTGCCCGCAGACCAACACAGGGACGGTTCGGGAACACTGAAGCTTTCTTT; CDR3 protein: CARRPTQGRFGNTEAFF
CDR3 length: 17; J gene: TRBJ2-3; D gene: .; V gene: TRBV27; clone size: many; CDR3 DNA: TGTGCCAGCAGTGCCGTTGGCCGGGGGTCTAGCACAGATACGCAGTATTTT; CDR3 protein: CASSAVGRGSSTDTQYF
CDR3 length: 17; J gene: TRBJ2-1; D gene: TRBD2; V gene: TRBV20-1; clone size: .; CDR3 DNA: TGCAGTGCTAGACTGACTAGCGGCACATCTTCCTACAATGAGCAGTTCTTC; CDR3 protein: CSARLTSGTSSYNEQFF
CDR3 length: 15; J gene: TRBJ2-7; D gene: .; V gene: TRBV19; clone size: .; CDR3 DNA: TGTGCCAGTAGTATAGATCGGGGCCTTGCATACGAGCAGTACTTC; CDR3 protein: CASSIDRGLAYEQYF
CDR3 length: 17; J gene: TRBJ1-1; D gene: .; V gene: TRBV28; clone size: many; CDR3 DNA: TGTGCCAGCAGTTTACCTCTACGGGGCCCGGGGAACACTGAAGCTTTCTTT; CDR3 protein: CASSLPLRGPGNTEAFF
CDR3 length: 15; J gene: TRBJ2-1; D gene: TRBD1; V gene: TRBV3-1; clone size: few; CDR3 DNA: TGTGCCAGCAGCCCGGGACAGGGGTTCTACAATGAGCAGTTCTTC; CDR3 protein: CASSPGQGFYNEQFF
CDR3 length: 12; J gene: TRBJ2-7; D gene: .; V gene: TRBV29-1; clone size: .; CDR3 DNA: TGCAGCGTTGGTGTCGCTTCCTACGAGCAGTACTTC; CDR3 protein: CSVGVASYEQYF
CDR3 length: 15; J gene: TRBJ2-3; D gene: TRBD2; V gene: TRBV4-1; clone size: .; CDR3 DNA: TGCGCCAGCAGCCGACTAGCGGGAGTTGGAGATACGCAGTATTTT; CDR3 protein: CASSRLAGVGDTQYF
CDR3 length: 17; J gene: TRBJ2-7; D gene: TRBD1; V gene: TRBV7-9; clone size: .; CDR3 DNA: TGTGCCAGCAGCTTCCCTGTAGTGGGACAGAAGTCTGACGAGCAGTACTTC; CDR3 protein: CASSFPVVGQKSDEQYF
CDR3 length: 13; J gene: TRBJ1-2; D gene: .; V gene: TRBV12-3/TRBV12-4; clone size: many; CDR3 DNA: TGTGCCAGCAGTTTACAGCATCTCTATGGCTACACCTTC; CDR3 protein: CASSLQHLYGYTF
CDR3 length: 13; J gene: TRBJ1-4; D gene: .; V gene: TRBV20-1; clone size: .; CDR3 DNA: TGCAGTGCTAGAGATGGGGTTTCGGAAAAACTGTTTTTT; CDR3 protein: CSARDGVSEKLFF
CDR3 length: 13; J gene: TRBJ2-1; D gene: TRBD2; V gene: TRBV7-2; clone size: few; CDR3 DNA: TGTGCCAGCAGCCAGCGGGAGGGCCGTGAGCAGTTCTTC; CDR3 protein: CASSQREGREQFF
CDR3 length: 16; J gene: TRBJ2-7; D gene: TRBD2; V gene: TRBV10-1; clone size: few; CDR3 DNA: TGCGCCAGCAGTGAGTCTAAAACGCGGGGGACCTACGAGCAGTACTTC; CDR3 protein: CASSESKTRGTYEQYF
CDR3 length: 14; J gene: TRBJ2-1; D gene: .; V gene: TRBV20-1; clone size: few; CDR3 DNA: TGCAGTGCTAGAGTCACTACCCCAAACAATGAGCAGTTCTTC; CDR3 protein: CSARVTTPNNEQFF
CDR3 length: 19; J gene: TRBJ2-3; D gene: TRBD2; V gene: TRBV6-5; clone size: .; CDR3 DNA: TGTGCCAGCAGTTATTCTCACTCTGGCGGGAGGTTTGCGACAGATACGCAGTATTTT; CDR3 protein: CASSYSHSGGRFATDTQYF
CDR3 length: 14; J gene: TRBJ2-3; D gene: .; V gene: TRBV12-3/TRBV12-4; clone size: many; CDR3 DNA: TGTGCCAGCAGTTTGATCCCCTCGCCGGATACGCAGTATTTT; CDR3 protein: CASSLIPSPDTQYF
CDR3 length: 16; J gene: TRBJ1-1; D gene: .; V gene: TRBV18; clone size: .; CDR3 DNA: TGTGCCAGCTCACTATTCAGGGTGGAGGGAAACACTGAAGCTTTCTTT; CDR3 protein: CASSLFRVEGNTEAFF
CDR3 length: 16; J gene: TRBJ2-1; D gene: TRBD2; V gene: TRBV27; clone size: once; CDR3 DNA: TGTGCCAGCAGTTCCAATAGCGGGAGGGAGGTCAATGAGCAGTTCTTC; CDR3 protein: CASSSNSGREVNEQFF
CDR3 length: 12; J gene: TRBJ2-1; D gene: .; V gene: TRBV7-2; clone size: many; CDR3 DNA: TGTGCCAGCAGCCCCTACGGTACAGAGCAGTTCTTC; CDR3 protein: CASSPYGTEQFF
CDR3 length: 11; J gene: TRBJ1-5; D gene: .; V gene: TRBV12-3/TRBV12-4; clone size: few; CDR3 DNA: TGTGCCAGCAGTTCAGGAGCGCCCCAGCATTTT; CDR3 protein: CASSSGAPQHF
CDR3 length: 13; J gene: TRBJ1-2; D gene: .; V gene: TRBV12-3/TRBV12-4; clone size: many; CDR3 DNA: TGTGCCAGCAGTTCGCAGGGGATCGCAGGCTACACCTTC; CDR3 protein: CASSSQGIAGYTF
CDR3 length: 14; J gene: TRBJ1-1; D gene: .; V gene: TRBV5-1; clone size: few; CDR3 DNA: TGCGCCAGCAGCTTAACAGGGTTTCGGACTGAAGCTTTCTTT; CDR3 protein: CASSLTGFRTEAFF
CDR3 length: 17; J gene: TRBJ1-5; D gene: .; V gene: TRBV18; clone size: .; CDR3 DNA: TGTGCCAGCTCACCCGCCTTCAGGGTGGGGGCGAATCAGCCCCAGCATTTT; CDR3 protein: CASSPAFRVGANQPQHF
CDR3 length: 17; J gene: TRBJ2-3; D gene: .; V gene: TRBV16; clone size: few; CDR3 DNA: TGTGCCAGCAGCTCCAATTTCATGGGGCTTAACACAGATACGCAGTATTTT; CDR3 protein: CASSSNFMGLNTDTQYF
CDR3 length: 12; J gene: TRBJ1-1; D gene: .; V gene: TRBV12-3/TRBV12-4; clone size: many; CDR3 DNA: TGTGCCAGCAGTCCGGACCACACTGAAGCTTTCTTT; CDR3 protein: CASSPDHTEAFF
CDR3 length: 14; J gene: TRBJ2-7; D gene: .; V gene: TRBV28; clone size: many; CDR3 DNA: TGTGCCAGCCTTGGGTCTAGCCAGGGGTACGAGCAGTACTTC; CDR3 protein: CASLGSSQGYEQYF
CDR3 length: 16; J gene: TRBJ2-1; D gene: TRBD1; V gene: TRBV19; clone size: many; CDR3 DNA: TGTGCCAGTAGTGTGCAGACAGGGACCTCCTACAATGAGCAGTTCTTC; CDR3 protein: CASSVQTGTSYNEQFF
CDR3 length: 14; J gene: TRBJ2-1; D gene: TRBD1; V gene: TRBV5-1; clone size: few; CDR3 DNA: TGCGCCAGCAGCCGACAGGGGAATTACAATGAGCAGTTCTTC; CDR3 protein: CASSRQGNYNEQFF
CDR3 length: 18; J gene: TRBJ2-7; D gene: TRBD2; V gene: TRBV7-6; clone size: .; CDR3 DNA: TGTGCCAGCAGCTTAGGACCAACTGTAGCGGGAGCAGTTTACGAGCAGTACTTC; CDR3 protein: CASSLGPTVAGAVYEQYF
CDR3 length: 15; J gene: TRBJ1-2; D gene: TRBD1; V gene: TRBV29-1; clone size: .; CDR3 DNA: TGCAGCGTTGAACTGGACAGGGGTCTGGAATATGGCTACACCTTC; CDR3 protein: CSVELDRGLEYGYTF
CDR3 length: 14; J gene: TRBJ2-7; D gene: TRBD2; V gene: TRBV5-1; clone size: .; CDR3 DNA: TGCGCCAGCAGCTTAAGCGGGGTGACCTACGAGCAGTACTTC; CDR3 protein: CASSLSGVTYEQYF
CDR3 length: 15; J gene: TRBJ2-3; D gene: TRBD2; V gene: TRBV11-2; clone size: .; CDR3 DNA: TGTGCCAGCAGCTCCCTAGCGGGAGAGCCGGATACGCAGTATTTT; CDR3 protein: CASSSLAGEPDTQYF
CDR3 length: 13; J gene: TRBJ2-3; D gene: .; V gene: TRBV28; clone size: many; CDR3 DNA: TGTGCCAGCAGAAGGACGCGCAGGGATACGCAGTATTTT; CDR3 protein: CASRRTRRDTQYF